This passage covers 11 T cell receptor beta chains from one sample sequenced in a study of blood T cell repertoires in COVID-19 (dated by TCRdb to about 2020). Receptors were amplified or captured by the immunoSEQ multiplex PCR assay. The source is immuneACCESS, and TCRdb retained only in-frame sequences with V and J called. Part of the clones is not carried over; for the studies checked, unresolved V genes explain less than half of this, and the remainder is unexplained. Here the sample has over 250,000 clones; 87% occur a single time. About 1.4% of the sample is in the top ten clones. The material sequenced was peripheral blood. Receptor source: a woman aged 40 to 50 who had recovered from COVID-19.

The CDR3, as DNA: TGTGCCAGCAGCGCGGGACAGGGGGCAGCCTACGAGCAGTACTTC. It specifies CASSAGQGAAYEQYF. The chain uses TRBV9 and TRBJ2-7; 12 bases are shared with TRBD1. J lost 2 bases, V lost 3 bases, and 3 bases had no gene match. This CDR3 contains 15 residues. Germline values: CDR1 SGDLS, CDR2 YYNGEE.

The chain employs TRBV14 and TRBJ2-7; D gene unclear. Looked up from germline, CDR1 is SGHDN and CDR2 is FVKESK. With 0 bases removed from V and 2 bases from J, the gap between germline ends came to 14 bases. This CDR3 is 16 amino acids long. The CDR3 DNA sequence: TGTGCCAGCAGCCAAGATGTTCTGCGGTATCCCTACGAGCAGTACTTC. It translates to CASSQDVLRYPYEQYF.

CDR3 nucleotides: TGCGCCAGCAGCCAAGGCGTAGGGGTACGGGAGACCCAGTACTTC. Protein sequence: CASSQGVGVRETQYF. V gene TRBV4-3 combines with J gene TRBJ2-5; tentatively, D is TRBD1 (5 bases). Germline V gene data show CDR1 as LGHNA and CDR2 as YSLEER. This CDR3 region has 15 residues. V dropped 1 base and J dropped 5 bases, with 14 bases sitting between them.

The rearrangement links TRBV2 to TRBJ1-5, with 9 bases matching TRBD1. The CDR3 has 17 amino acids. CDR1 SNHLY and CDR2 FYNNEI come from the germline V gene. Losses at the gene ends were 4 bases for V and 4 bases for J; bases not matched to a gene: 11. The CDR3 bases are TGTGCCAGCAGTGTGTTTACCACAGGGGGCCTGAATCAGCCCCAGCATTTT. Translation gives CASSVFTTGGLNQPQHF.

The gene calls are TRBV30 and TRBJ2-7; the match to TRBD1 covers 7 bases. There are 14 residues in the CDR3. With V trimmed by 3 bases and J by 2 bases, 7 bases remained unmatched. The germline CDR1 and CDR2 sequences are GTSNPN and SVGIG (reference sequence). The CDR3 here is CAWRNRDSAYEQYF. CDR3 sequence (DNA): TGTGCCTGGAGGAACCGGGACAGTGCCTACGAGCAGTACTTC.

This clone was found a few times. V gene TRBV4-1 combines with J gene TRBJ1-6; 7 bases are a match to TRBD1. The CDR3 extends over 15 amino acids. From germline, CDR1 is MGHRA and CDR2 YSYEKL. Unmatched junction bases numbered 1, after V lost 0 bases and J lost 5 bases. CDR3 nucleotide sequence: TGCGCCAGCAGCCAAGATGGGACAGATAATTCACCCCTCCACTTT. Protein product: CASSQDGTDNSPLHF.

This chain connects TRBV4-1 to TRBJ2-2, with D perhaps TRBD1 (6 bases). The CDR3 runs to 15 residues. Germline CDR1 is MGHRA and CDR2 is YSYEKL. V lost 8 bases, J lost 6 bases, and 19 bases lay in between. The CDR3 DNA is TGCGCCAGCGCGGTTTGGCAGGGGTTAGCCGGGGAGCTGTTTTTT. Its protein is CASAVWQGLAGELFF.

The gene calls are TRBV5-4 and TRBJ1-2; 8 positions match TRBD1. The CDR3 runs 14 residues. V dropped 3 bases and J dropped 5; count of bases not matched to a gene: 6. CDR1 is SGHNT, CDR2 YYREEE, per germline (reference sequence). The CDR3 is CASSSGGAYYGYTF. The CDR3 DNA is TGTGCCAGCAGCTCAGGGGGCGCCTATTATGGCTACACCTTC.

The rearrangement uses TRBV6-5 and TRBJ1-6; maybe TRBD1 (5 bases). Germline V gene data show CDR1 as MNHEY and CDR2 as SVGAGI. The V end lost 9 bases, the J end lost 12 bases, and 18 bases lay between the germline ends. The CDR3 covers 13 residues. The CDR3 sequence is CASETASVGPLHF. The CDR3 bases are TGTGCCAGTGAGACAGCGAGCGTTGGACCCCTCCACTTT.

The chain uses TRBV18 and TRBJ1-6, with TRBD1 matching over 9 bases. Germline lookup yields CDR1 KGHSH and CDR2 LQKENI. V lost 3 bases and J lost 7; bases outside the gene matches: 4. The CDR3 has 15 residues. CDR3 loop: CASSPTGQGNSPLHF. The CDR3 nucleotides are TGTGCCAGCTCACCGACGGGACAGGGCAATTCACCCCTCCACTTT.

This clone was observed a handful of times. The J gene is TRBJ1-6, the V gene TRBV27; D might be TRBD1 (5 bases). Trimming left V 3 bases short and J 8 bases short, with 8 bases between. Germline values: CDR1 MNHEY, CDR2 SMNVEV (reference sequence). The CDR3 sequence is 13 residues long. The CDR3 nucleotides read TGTGCCAGCAGTTTTGCCAGGGATTCACCCCTCCACTTT. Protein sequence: CASSFARDSPLHF.